The rows below give T cell receptor beta chains drawn from one sample of a study of cytomegalovirus exposure and HLA in healthy donors. Using immunoSEQ multiplex PCR, the repertoire was profiled, and TCRdb retains in-frame clones only, with some absent. Here the sample spans more than 110,000 clones, 79% being singletons. Sequenced material: PBMCs. The receptors stem from a female donor in good health and CMV-seronegative. CDR3s include the opening cysteine and the closing phenylalanine or tryptophan. Fields, in order: clone size, D gene, V gene, J gene, CDR3 protein. D genes are given only for firm matches. Clone size is not always given. Where it is, it says once, few, many or a class for expanded clones.

clone size: -; D gene: TRBD2; V gene: TRBV30; J gene: TRBJ2-7; CDR3 protein: CAWNASGAYEQYF
clone size: -; D gene: TRBD2; V gene: TRBV4-3; J gene: TRBJ2-2; CDR3 protein: CASSQSGGNTGELFF
clone size: -; D gene: -; V gene: TRBV11-3; J gene: TRBJ2-7; CDR3 protein: CASSLGGSYEQYF
clone size: once; D gene: TRBD1; V gene: TRBV28; J gene: TRBJ2-7; CDR3 protein: CASSLATGTGDSYEQYF
clone size: -; D gene: TRBD2; V gene: TRBV7-9; J gene: TRBJ2-3; CDR3 protein: CASSTLTSGGFSTDTQYF
clone size: many; D gene: -; V gene: TRBV11-3; J gene: TRBJ2-1; CDR3 protein: CASRTGGYNEQFF
clone size: -; D gene: -; V gene: TRBV5-6; J gene: TRBJ1-1; CDR3 protein: CASSSLRGMRTEAFF
clone size: few; D gene: TRBD1; V gene: TRBV2; J gene: TRBJ1-4; CDR3 protein: CASSEDRGYEKLFF
clone size: -; D gene: TRBD2; V gene: TRBV25-1; J gene: TRBJ2-7; CDR3 protein: CASGDTSGTGEQYF
clone size: -; D gene: -; V gene: TRBV5-5; J gene: TRBJ1-5; CDR3 protein: CASSLGGGTQPQHF
clone size: -; D gene: TRBD2; V gene: TRBV9; J gene: TRBJ2-7; CDR3 protein: CASSARLAGGFKEQYF
clone size: -; D gene: TRBD2; V gene: TRBV6-1; J gene: TRBJ2-1; CDR3 protein: CASLAGASTGEQFF
clone size: -; D gene: TRBD2; V gene: TRBV12-5; J gene: TRBJ2-4; CDR3 protein: CASVLDLAGGPKNIQYF
clone size: -; D gene: TRBD1; V gene: TRBV4-1; J gene: TRBJ2-5; CDR3 protein: CASSQDIGAAGQGSETQYF
clone size: -; D gene: -; V gene: TRBV5-5; J gene: TRBJ2-3; CDR3 protein: CASSLGTSTDTQYF